Listed here are 14 T cell receptor beta chains from one sample, sequenced in a study of memory CD4+ T cells and cytomegalovirus serostatus. Repertoires were generated with immunoSEQ multiplex PCR, while TCRdb's copy carries only in-frame clones and drops some. The sample contains around 53,000 clones, 60% to 85% of which appear only once. The sort gate was single viable CD3+CD4+CD8-CD45RO+ cells for memory CD4+ T cells. Specimen: memory CD4+ T cells from blood. All receptors come from an adult in good health and CMV-seropositive.

The chain links TRBV7-9 to TRBJ2-5, with 10 bases fitting TRBD2. Germline loops: CDR1 SEHNR, CDR2 FQNEAQ (reference sequence). J was trimmed by 3 bases and V by 4 bases; bases with no gene match: 5. The CDR3 runs 15 residues. The CDR3, as DNA: TGTGCCAGCAGCTCCGGGACTAGCGTAGAAGAGACCCAGTACTTC. As protein: CASSSGTSVEETQYF.

The J gene is TRBJ2-1, the V gene TRBV14; possibly TRBD2 for D (5 bases). The germline CDR1 and CDR2 sequences are SGHDN and FVKESK. The V end was cut by 0 bases, the J end by 0 bases, with 24 bases between. This CDR3 has 21 amino acids. This CDR3 is CASSQESGLATRPSSYNEQFF. The CDR3 DNA reads TGTGCCAGCAGCCAAGAATCTGGACTTGCAACCCGTCCGAGCTCCTACAATGAGCAGTTCTTC.

The CDR3 protein is CASSGGVTQHF. For the CDR3, the DNA is TGTGCCAGCAGCGGGGGAGTAACCCAGCATTTT. The chain carries TRBV6-6 and TRBJ1-5; D possibly corresponds to TRBD1 (5 bases). Germline V gene data show CDR1 as MNHNY and CDR2 as SVGAGI (reference sequence). V lost 6 bases and J 11 bases, leaving 11 bases between the germline ends. CDR3 length: 11 residues.

The gene calls are TRBV5-1 and TRBJ2-5; 13 positions agree with TRBD2. The CDR3 is 16 residues long. The germline CDR1 and CDR2 sequences are SGHRS and YFSETQ. The J segment lost 3 bases and the V segment lost 4 bases, leaving 6 bases of the junction unmatched. In DNA, the CDR3 is TGCGCCAGCAGCCCGGGACTAGCGGGGATTAAAGAGACCCAGTACTTC. Protein sequence: CASSPGLAGIKETQYF.

The chain links TRBV30 to TRBJ1-6, with 8 bases fitting TRBD1. The V gene's germline CDR1 is GTSNPN and CDR2 SVGIG (reference sequence). V lost 0 bases, J lost 9 bases, and 10 bases stayed unmatched. The CDR3 has 16 amino acids. CDR3 sequence: CAWSVWGKDRASPLHF. CDR3 in DNA: TGTGCCTGGAGTGTATGGGGGAAGGACAGGGCTTCACCCCTCCACTTT.

The chain combines TRBV27 with TRBJ1-6; D may be TRBD1 (5 bases). This CDR3 is built from 17 residues. V was pared by 2 bases and J by 8 bases, with 19 bases between. Germline CDR1 is MNHEY and CDR2 is SMNVEV (reference sequence). The CDR3 sequence is CASSLGLGDLGHSPLHF. CDR3 bases: TGTGCCAGCAGTTTAGGGCTAGGGGATCTCGGGCATTCACCCCTCCACTTT.

The chain couples TRBV4-3 to TRBJ2-1, with TRBD2 identical over 15 bases. In germline, CDR1 is LGHNA, CDR2 YSLEER. The CDR3 sequence is 18 residues long. V trimming: 0 bases; J trimming: 8 bases; junction bases outside the gene matches: 8. CDR3 DNA sequence: TGCGCCAGCAGCCAAGAGGTGCGGACTAGCGGGGGGGCCGATGAGCAGTTCTTC. It codes for CASSQEVRTSGGADEQFF.

V is TRBV6-4 and J is TRBJ2-1; TRBD1 matches 8 bases. Trimming took 3 bases from V and 6 from J; bases not matched to a gene: 1. CDR1 and CDR2 from the germline V gene are MRHNA and SNTAGT. This CDR3 is built from 13 residues. CDR3 in DNA: TGTGCCAGCAGTGAAACAGGGGGCAATGAGCAGTTCTTC. This translates into CASSETGGNEQFF.

The chain links TRBV6-5 to TRBJ2-1; D is unresolved. This CDR3 contains 12 residues. V lost 6 bases, J lost 8 bases, and 11 bases lay in between. The germline CDR1 and CDR2 sequences are MNHEY and SVGAGI. In nucleotides, the CDR3 is TGTGCCAGCAGGGGCGACCTGGATGAGCAGTTCTTC. It translates to CASRGDLDEQFF.

Only a few counts were recorded for this clone. The chain combines TRBV29-1 with TRBJ1-6; possibly TRBD1 for D (6 bases). Trimming removed 6 bases from V and 9 bases from J, with 18 bases in between. The germline CDR1 and CDR2 sequences are SQVTM and ANQGSEA. The CDR3 sequence is 14 residues long. CDR3 region: CSVKVGRGGSPLHF. The DNA for the CDR3 is TGCAGCGTCAAAGTAGGCAGGGGAGGTTCACCCCTCCACTTT.

The rearrangement uses TRBV29-1 and TRBJ1-1; 9 bases map to TRBD1. After removal of 7 bases from V and 5 bases from J, the junction contained 5 bases not matched to a gene. The CDR3 is made up of 12 amino acids. The germline gives CDR1 SQVTM, CDR2 ANQGSEA. Written as DNA, the CDR3 is TGCAGCGGGGGGACAGGGATAACTGAAGCTTTCTTT. It is translated as CSGGTGITEAFF. The complete variable domain, with remaining parts taken from reference TRBV29-1 and TRBJ1-1, reads SAVISQKPSRDICQRGTSLTIQCQVDSQVTMMFWYRQQPGQSLTLIATANQGSEATYESGFVIDKFPISRPNLTFSTLTVSNMSPEDSSIYLCSGGTGITEAFFGQGTRLTVV.

The chain combines TRBV14 with TRBJ2-7; 7 nucleotides agree with TRBD1. The CDR3 covers 12 residues. V was pared by 4 bases and J by 3 bases, with 0 bases of the junction left unmatched. Germline V CDR1 and CDR2: SGHDN, FVKESK. CDR3 in DNA: TGTGCCAGCAGCCCAGGGGGCTACGAGCAGTACTTC. Its protein is CASSPGGYEQYF.

This clone was recorded once. The V call is TRBV10-1, the J call TRBJ2-5, with TRBD1 matching over 10 bases. V lost 5 bases to trimming and J lost 6 bases; unmatched junction nucleotides: 3. Per the germline V gene, CDR1 is WNHNN and CDR2 is SYGVQD (reference sequence). The CDR3 totals 13 residues. The CDR3 protein is CASSRQGAKTQYF. The DNA of the CDR3 is TGCGCCAGCAGTAGACAGGGGGCGAAGACCCAGTACTTC.

The CDR3 DNA reads as TGTGCCAGCAGCGTAGGCACCTGGGGCGGGGCGACAGATACGCAGTATTTT. As protein: CASSVGTWGGATDTQYF. V gene TRBV9 combines with J gene TRBJ2-3, with a weak D call TRBD2 (6 bases). The germline V and J ends were trimmed by 0 bases and 3 bases, with 17 bases remaining between them. The CDR3 runs 17 residues. The germline CDR1 and CDR2 sequences are SGDLS and YYNGEE. The variable domain in full, completed from reference TRBV9 and TRBJ2-3, reads DSGVTQTPKHLITATGQRVTLRCSPRSGDLSVYWYQQSLDQGLQFLIQYYNGEERAKGNILERFSAQQFPDLHSELNLSSLELGDSALYFCASSVGTWGGATDTQYFGPGTRLTVL.